The rows below give T cell receptor beta chains drawn from one sample of a study of a mutant IDH1 vaccine in newly diagnosed glioma. The antigens these receptors bind are not known. Repertoires were generated with immunoSEQ multiplex PCR, while TCRdb's copy carries only in-frame clones and drops some. The repertoire holds around 56,000 clones, with around 80% as singletons. Source: PBMCs, taken from a glioma patient whose treatment included an IDH1 peptide vaccine. The receptors derive from a woman between 40 and 50 years old with glioma. Some clones in this sample may be carry-over from other donors' samples. CDR3s include the opening cysteine and the closing phenylalanine or tryptophan.

TRBV6-1	TRBJ2-7	CASSEDWTSLYEQYF
TRBV5-6	TRBJ2-1	CASSLGGGYEQFF
TRBV5-1	TRBJ2-2	CASSLPLAGTGELFF
TRBV7-6	TRBJ1-2	CASSLGRGSGYTF
TRBV30	TRBJ2-5	CAWSVGEGAQYF
TRBV7-9	TRBJ1-5	CASSLAEGQPQHF
TRBV6-1	TRBJ2-7	CASSESHEQYF
TRBV7-6	TRBJ1-4	CARGTGTEKLFF
TRBV2	TRBJ1-1	CAGALANTEAFF
TRBV2	TRBJ1-1	CASTSHRDTEAFF
TRBV5-1	TRBJ2-7	CATRGGSPHEQYF
TRBV29-1	TRBJ1-3	CSTQGNSGNTIYF
TRBV5-4	TRBJ2-3	CASSRTGRATDTQYF
TRBV7-2	TRBJ2-5	CASSLVAGGETQYF
TRBV11-2	TRBJ2-7	CASSFEYYEQYF
TRBV9	TRBJ1-2	CASSVGAGAGNYGYTF
TRBV12-2	TRBJ1-1	CASRLPTALSTEAFF
TRBV19	TRBJ2-7	CASSIPRTDGYEQYF
TRBV18	TRBJ1-4	CASSGTGTTNEKLFF
TRBV5-1	TRBJ2-7	CASSSGWAGDYEQYF
TRBV13	TRBJ1-6	CASSFRQGPYNSPLHF
TRBV6-5	TRBJ2-6	CASGASWGANVLTF
TRBV5-4	TRBJ1-1	CASSSGHQGTEAFF
TRBV12-1	TRBJ2-3	CASSFVPDTQYF
TRBV7-2	TRBJ1-2	CASSTGTGYGYTF
TRBV5-1	TRBJ2-3	CASSLDKGTDTQYF
TRBV9	TRBJ2-2	CASSTDLDGELFF
TRBV7-2	TRBJ2-3	CASSLALGGHAGGF
TRBV27	TRBJ1-2	CASSLSLGGYGYTF
TRBV15	TRBJ2-7	CATSLQLGSVGEQYF
TRBV27	TRBJ2-4	CASSRRLAGVIKNIQYF
TRBV5-6	TRBJ1-2	CASSRDRANYGYTF
TRBV6-4	TRBJ2-5	CASSEGTGGGQETQYF
TRBV5-1	TRBJ2-1	CASSLTPRDEQFF
TRBV7-2	TRBJ1-4	CASSRWGRATNEKLFF
TRBV10-3	TRBJ2-1	CAISESHLSVHNEQFF
TRBV11-3	TRBJ2-2	CASSTPNDPGELFF